This T cell receptor (beta chain) was sequenced in a study of kidney transplant recipient with SARS-CoV-2 infection. This clonotype was seen ten or more times. TCRdb reprocessed the reads with MiXCR, giving one entry per CDR3 protein. Of about 240,000 distinct CDR3 sequences listed, about 30% are singletons. Germline V lookup: CDR1 SGHRS, CDR2 YFSETQ. V was trimmed by 0 bases and J by 0 bases, leaving 16 bases between them. CDR3 length equals 18 residues. The sample consisted of a blood sample, taken at baseline and between days 110 and 120 from a kidney transplant recipient. The origin of this receptor is a young adult male patient who had COVID-19 and was a kidney transplant recipient. T cells may partly derive from the graft donor. The chain has TRBV5-1 and TRBJ1-3; D ambiguous. CDR3 nucleotides: TGCGCCAGCAGCTTGGCACCCAATCAAGGACCCTCTGGAAACACCATATATTTT. Translation gives CASSLAPNQGPSGNTIYF. The variable domain in full, completed from reference TRBV5-1 and TRBJ1-3, reads KAGVTQTPRYLIKTRGQQVTLSCSPISGHRSVSWYQQTPGQGLQFLFEYFSETQRNKGNFPGRFSGRQFSNSRSEMNVSTLELGDSALYLCASSLAPNQGPSGNTIYFGEGSWLTVV.